Following are 12 T cell receptor beta chains from one sample sequenced in a study of cytomegalovirus exposure and HLA in healthy donors. The study ran its PCR with 60 Vbeta and 13 Jbeta primers. The protocol was immunoSEQ multiplex PCR, while the TCRdb copy is restricted to in-frame clones and leaves out a portion. This sample has approximately 180,000 clones, with under 80% found just once. Sequenced sample: PBMCs. The receptors derive from a human donor in good health.

This clone was seen a handful of times. The CDR3 sequence: CASSVSAYGYTF. DNA for the CDR3: TGTGCCAGCAGCGTATCAGCGTATGGCTACACCTTC. The chain links TRBV9 to TRBJ1-2; D gene uncertain. The germline gives CDR1 SGDLS, CDR2 YYNGEE. The germline V and J ends were trimmed by 1 base and 5 bases, with 6 bases remaining between them. CDR3 length: 12 residues.

The chain carries TRBV11-1 and TRBJ2-7; D is unclear. Trimming took 3 bases from V and 2 from J, leaving 11 bases between them. CDR3 length: 14 residues. The germline CDR1 and CDR2 sequences are SGHAT and FQDESV (reference sequence). The chain's CDR3 is CASSFLAKTYEQYF. The CDR3 region has the DNA TGTGCCAGCAGCTTCCTGGCCAAGACCTACGAGCAGTACTTC.

The count of this clone is one. The chain is built from TRBV5-1 and TRBJ1-2, with D possibly being TRBD1 (5 bases). V dropped 7 bases and J dropped 1 base, with 14 bases sitting between them. Germline loops: CDR1 SGHRS, CDR2 YFSETQ. This CDR3 comprises 14 residues. The CDR3 coding sequence is TGCGCCAGCCGTAACAGGACCCATAACTATGGCTACACCTTC. As protein: CASRNRTHNYGYTF.

The V gene is TRBV18, the J gene TRBJ2-7, with D maybe TRBD2 (6 bases). Germline values: CDR1 KGHSH, CDR2 LQKENI. V lost 4 bases to trimming and J lost 5 bases, with 15 bases between them. The CDR3 is made up of 14 amino acids. CDR3: CASSLSWRADEQYF. The CDR3 bases are TGTGCCAGCTCACTGTCGTGGAGGGCCGACGAGCAGTACTTC.

V is TRBV7-3 and J is TRBJ2-2, with D unresolved. V lost 0 bases to trimming and J lost 5 bases, with 10 bases between them. CDR3 size: 15 residues. Germline V lookup: CDR1 SGHTA, CDR2 FQGTGA. The CDR3 here is CASSLTEYTTGELFF. The CDR3 coding sequence is TGTGCCAGCAGCTTAACGGAGTACACGACCGGGGAGCTGTTTTTT.

This clone was observed a few times. The gene calls are TRBV15 and TRBJ2-4; 8 nucleotides align to TRBD2. The CDR3 extends over 13 amino acids. V gave up 3 bases and J gave up 7 bases; unmatched junction bases: 2. Per the germline V gene, CDR1 is LNHNV and CDR2 is YYDKDF (reference sequence). DNA for the CDR3: TGTGCCACCAGCAGGGAGCGGGGGAACATTCAGTACTTC. Translated, it gives CATSRERGNIQYF.

V is TRBV4-1 and J is TRBJ2-3, with D unclear. Trimming shortened V by 0 bases and J by 1 base, and 5 bases separated the two germline ends. The CDR3 extends over 14 amino acids. Germline loops: CDR1 MGHRA, CDR2 YSYEKL. CDR3 protein: CASSQEARTDTQYF. Here the CDR3 DNA reads TGCGCCAGCAGCCAAGAGGCCCGCACAGATACGCAGTATTTT.

This clone was detected only a few times. The chain has TRBV9 and TRBJ2-3; 8 bases are shared with TRBD2. This CDR3 has 16 amino acids. Germline assignment: CDR1 SGDLS and CDR2 YYNGEE. V shed 0 bases and J 7 bases; nucleotides not matched to a gene: 10. The CDR3 region has the DNA TGTGCCAGCAGCGTAGCGACCGAAGCGGGGGATCATACGCAGTATTTT. Its translation: CASSVATEAGDHTQYF. The variable domain in full, completed from reference TRBV9 and TRBJ2-3, reads DSGVTQTPKHLITATGQRVTLRCSPRSGDLSVYWYQQSLDQGLQFLIQYYNGEERAKGNILERFSAQQFPDLHSELNLSSLELGDSALYFCASSVATEAGDHTQYFGPGTRLTVL.

CDR3 bases: TGTGCCAGCAGCCCGCGGTTCCAGGGGGTATCCTACGAGCAGTACTTC. Its translation: CASSPRFQGVSYEQYF. The chain links TRBV5-6 to TRBJ2-7; 7 bases align to TRBD1. The CDR3 totals 16 residues. The germline gives CDR1 SGHDT, CDR2 YYEEEE. The V gene end was trimmed by 4 bases and the J gene end by 1 base; junction bases not matched to a gene: 11.

The genes are TRBV6-5 and TRBJ2-5; 7 nucleotides align to TRBD1. The CDR3 loop spans 13 amino acids. The germline CDR1 and CDR2 sequences are MNHEY and SVGAGI. After removal of 6 bases from V and 5 bases from J, the junction contained 6 bases not matched to a gene. CDR3: CASSLNRGETQYF. The CDR3 DNA reads TGTGCCAGCAGCCTAAACAGGGGTGAGACCCAGTACTTC.

V and J are TRBV15 and TRBJ1-1; D may be TRBD1 (6 bases). Looked up from germline, CDR1 is LNHNV and CDR2 is YYDKDF (reference sequence). CDR3 length equals 14 residues. V gave up 0 bases and J gave up 11 bases, with 16 bases separating them. The CDR3 DNA follows: TGTGCCACCAGCAGAGATCCCCCTACAGGGACGGCTTTCTTT. This translates into CATSRDPPTGTAFF.

The rearrangement joins TRBV7-8 to TRBJ2-1; perhaps TRBD1 as D (6 bases). The CDR3 runs 14 residues. Per germline, CDR1 SGHVS and CDR2 FQNEAQ. The ends were cut back, 0 bases at V and 7 bases at J, with 10 bases in the middle. The CDR3 region is CASSLALRGNEQFF. The CDR3, as DNA: TGTGCCAGCAGCTTAGCGCTAAGGGGGAATGAGCAGTTCTTC.